This T cell receptor (beta chain) was identified during a study of Ad26.COV2.S vaccination and SARS-CoV-2 variants. Study in general: The Ad26.COV2.S arm of the COV1001 trial was where the donor was placed. Intramuscular Ad26.COV2.S at 5x10^10 or 1x10^11 viral particles. Broader study findings: Spike-specific TCR breadth ran higher among vaccine recipients than placebo recipients. TCR breadth and depth estimates may have understated total T cell responses.

Clones were sequenced by immunoSEQ multiplex PCR, and TCRdb holds only the in-frame ones, with some missing. The sample records some 460,000 clones, 89% being singletons. Of note for this clone: Its antigen is currently unknown.

The CDR3 spans 16 residues. Deletions cut 3 bases from V and 0 bases from J, with 13 bases between. Germline CDR1 reads SGHTS; CDR2 reads YDEGEE. As to treatment: over 15 received Ad26.COV2.S at low or high dose, single or two shots; roughly 5 received placebo; per-sample allocation not given. The investigators took samples on day 63 after the first vaccine or placebo injection. The chain has TRBV5-8 and TRBJ1-3; a possible D gene is TRBD1 (6 bases). Material: peripheral blood, obtained in a trial of Ad26.COV2.S vaccine versus placebo. This clonotype was obtained from a person aged 18-65 years who received the Ad26.COV2.S COVID-19 vaccine or a placebo. The chain's CDR3 is CASSSEGGLSGNTIYF. The DNA for the CDR3 is TGTGCCAGCAGCTCCGAGGGGGGACTCTCTGGAAACACCATATATTTT.